Each of the 7 T cell receptor beta chains below was sequenced from the same sample in a study of early T cells in non-severe SARS-CoV-2 infection. MiXCR was run by TCRdb on the 5' RACE reads, yielding one entry per CDR3 protein. This sample has some 60,000 distinct CDR3 sequences; 7% to 8% occur once, and the top ten carry about 3.4%. The sample was whole blood. These receptors came from an adult who was a healthcare worker with PCR-confirmed SARS-CoV-2 infection or an uninfected control (not recorded which).

This clonotype was detected many times. This sequence joins TRBV24-1 and TRBJ2-1, with no clear D. This CDR3 is 15 amino acids long. Trimming took 6 bases from V and 1 from J, leaving 12 bases between them. Germline CDR1 is KGHDR and CDR2 is SFDVKD. Written as DNA, the CDR3 is TGTGCCACCAGTCTCCCAGGCCAATCCTACAATGAGCAGTTCTTC. Its translation: CATSLPGQSYNEQFF.

The rearrangement links TRBV18 to TRBJ1-5; 10 bases fit TRBD1. The CDR3 loop spans 15 amino acids. V was clipped by 3 bases and J by 2 bases; unmatched bases: 1. CDR1 is KGHSH and CDR2 is LQKENI in the germline V gene. As DNA, the CDR3 is TGTGCCAGCTCACCCGGACAGGGGGGCAATCAGCCCCAGCATTTT. It translates to CASSPGQGGNQPQHF.

The chain is built from TRBV19 and TRBJ2-2; maybe TRBD1 (5 bases). The CDR3 contains 17 residues. Germline V gives CDR1 LNHDA, CDR2 SQIVND (reference sequence). V was trimmed by 1 base and J by 3 bases, leaving 15 bases between them. The CDR3 region is CASSIVDSHVYTGELFF. CDR3 DNA sequence: TGTGCCAGTAGTATAGTCGACAGCCACGTTTACACCGGGGAGCTGTTTTTT.

This clonotype was seen ten or more times. CDR3 bases: TGTGCCAGCAGTTTACCCAGGGGGACCCAGTACTTC. Residues: CASSLPRGTQYF. The chain has TRBV28 and TRBJ2-5; tentative D call: TRBD1 (6 bases). The CDR3 has 12 residues. V lost 2 bases and J 7 bases, leaving 8 bases between the germline ends. Looked up from germline, CDR1 is MDHEN and CDR2 is SYDVKM.

The table lists this clonotype with a few counts. This chain links TRBV7-2 with TRBJ2-1, with D unclear. Germline-derived CDR1 and CDR2 are SGHTA and FQGNSA. The length of the CDR3 is 12 residues. V lost 1 base, J lost 10 bases, and 8 bases lay in between. CDR3 coding DNA: TGTGCCAGCAGCTTAGTTCCAAAAGAGCAGTTCTTC. This sequence encodes CASSLVPKEQFF.

The table lists this clonotype with a few counts. The V call is TRBV9, the J call TRBJ2-2; D ambiguous. CDR3 length: 12 amino acids. The V and J ends lost 0 bases and 8 bases respectively, with 5 bases between them. CDR1 SGDLS and CDR2 YYNGEE come from the germline V gene. CDR3 amino acids: CASSVAMGELFF. The CDR3, as DNA: TGTGCCAGCAGCGTAGCCATGGGGGAGCTGTTTTTT.

This clonotype was observed at least ten times. The chain has TRBV28 and TRBJ1-2; 7 bases fit TRBD1. CDR1 and CDR2 (germline): MDHEN, SYDVKM. V trimming: 1 base; J trimming: 3 bases; junction bases outside the gene matches: 8. There are 16 residues in the CDR3. CDR3 in amino acids: CASSLSTGADDYGYTF. The CDR3 bases are TGTGCCAGCAGTTTATCAACAGGGGCCGATGACTATGGCTACACCTTC.